A selection of T cell receptor beta chains follows, all from one sample in a study of T cells in Graves' hyperthyroidism and ophthalmopathy. TCRdb analysed the multiplex PCR reads with MiXCR anew, one entry per CDR3 protein. The sample has 300,000 to 400,000 distinct CDR3 sequences, less than 20% seen once; the top ten hold around 40%. Sequenced input: blood. The receptors were sampled from a man aged 18 to 29 with Graves' ophthalmopathy. Both conserved end residues are part of each CDR3. D genes are given only for firm matches. Where a row states a size, it is once, few, many or the class of an expanded clone; other rows omit it.

TRBD1,TRBJ2-7,few,TRBV9,TGTGCCAGCAGCCCAGGGGGGGGGACAGGGTTTCACGAGCAGTACTTC,CASSPGGGTGFHEQYF
.,TRBJ1-5,few,TRBV19,TGTGCCAGTAGTACCACAGCGTATAGCAATCAGCCCCAGCATTTT,CASSTTAYSNQPQHF
.,TRBJ2-5,.,TRBV10-3,TGTGCCGCCGGGGGGCCCCAAGAGACCCAGTACTTC,CAAGGPQETQYF
.,TRBJ1-5,many,TRBV6-1,TGTGCCAGCAGTCCAGGAGTCGGGGATAGCAATCAGCCCCAGCATTTT,CASSPGVGDSNQPQHF
TRBD1,TRBJ2-7,many,TRBV6-5,TGTGCCAGCAGTTACAGGGGGCCGTCCTACGAGCAGTACTTC,CASSYRGPSYEQYF
.,TRBJ1-2,many,TRBV12-3/TRBV12-4,TGTGCCAGCAGCCGCGGCCCTTATGGCTACACCTTC,CASSRGPYGYTF
.,TRBJ1-5,many,TRBV2,TGTGCCAGCAGTCGCGACAATCAGCCCCAGCATTTT,CASSRDNQPQHF
.,TRBJ1-2,many,TRBV20-1,TGCAGTGCTAGAGATTCGGGGCATGGCTACACCTTC,CSARDSGHGYTF
TRBD1,TRBJ1-2,many,TRBV6-1,TGTGCCAGCAGTTTAGAGACAGGGATGGCCTTGGGTGGCTACACCTTC,CASSLETGMALGGYTF
.,TRBJ1-2,few,TRBV2,TGTGCCAGCAGTTCTTCAGGGGAGGACGGCTACACCTTC,CASSSSGEDGYTF
TRBD2,TRBJ2-3,.,TRBV10-3,TGTGCCATCAAAGCGGGGGCGGGTCGAGATACGCAGTATTTT,CAIKAGAGRDTQYF
.,TRBJ2-3,.,TRBV4-1,TGCGCCAGCAGCCCTGACGGGGGTTTCGGGGATACGCAGTATTTT,CASSPDGGFGDTQYF
.,TRBJ2-7,few,TRBV5-1,TGCGCCAGCAGCTTGGGGAACCTAACGGGCAGCTCCTACGAGCAGTACTTC,CASSLGNLTGSSYEQYF
TRBD1,TRBJ2-1,many,TRBV7-7,TGTGCCAGCAGCGCAGACAGGGGCAATGAGCAGTTCTTC,CASSADRGNEQFF